This record covers a single TCR beta chain. Its antigen is unknown. What was amplified from RNA transcripts were TCR beta CDR3 regions. The TCR CDR3 was amplified in a first-round RT-PCR using the HTBI primer set. TCRdb passed the multiplex PCR reads through MiXCR, listing each CDR3 protein once. The sample has under 300,000 distinct CDR3 sequences, roughly 22% seen once. Those patients with uncontrolled infection, other autoimmune disease, pregnancy or lactation were excluded. The record originates from a study of T cells in Graves' hyperthyroidism and ophthalmopathy. Findings and limits, study-wide: Within blood appeared most thyroid clonotypes that had expanded above 0.001. By a 13 V-J model, ophthalmopathy was set apart from stable hyperthyroidism. Model predictions of ophthalmopathy came a median about six months before onset.

The CDR3 sequence is 15 residues long. Germline V gene lookup returns CDR1 KGHSH and CDR2 LQKENI. Trimming at V came to 2 bases and at J to 0 bases, leaving 2 bases not matched to a gene. The source of this sequence is a man younger than 45 with Graves' ophthalmopathy. The chain combines TRBV18 with TRBJ2-3, with 7 nucleotides matching TRBD2. The sequencing input was blood. CDR3 sequence: CASSPGSGSTDTQYF. CDR3 nucleotide sequence: TGTGCCAGCTCACCAGGTAGCGGGAGCACAGATACGCAGTATTTT.